These 27 T cell receptor beta chains originate from one sample sequenced in a study of T-cell memory formation after mild COVID-19. MiXCR, applied by TCRdb to the 5' RACE reads, yields one record per CDR3 protein. This repertoire shows fewer than 250,000 distinct CDR3 sequences, 15% found once; its top ten account for 2.1%. Material: PBMCs or a T cell subset sorted from them (not recorded which). The receptor source for this set is an adult woman who had mild COVID-19 (a few samples of this study predate the infection). Cell type and time point are not known.

The V and J genes are TRBV18 and TRBJ2-3; possibly TRBD2 for D (5 bases). V dropped 11 bases and J dropped 3 bases, with 15 bases sitting between them. The germline V gene encodes CDR1 KGHSH and CDR2 LQKENI. The CDR3 is made up of 13 amino acids. CDR3 in amino acids: CAGQGSITDTQYF. Written as DNA, the CDR3 is TGTGCCGGGCAAGGGAGTATAACAGATACGCAGTATTTT.

This clonotype occurred many times. The chain recombines TRBV12-3 or TRBV12-4 with TRBJ1-2, with a possible D match to TRBD1 (5 bases). Trimming shortened V by 1 base and J by 6 bases, and 9 bases separated the two germline ends. This CDR3 spans 13 amino acids. CDR3 residues: CASSLGQHNGYTF. CDR3 in DNA: TGTGCCAGCAGTTTAGGACAGCACAATGGCTACACCTTC.

This clonotype appeared a few times. This chain links TRBV12-3 or TRBV12-4 with TRBJ1-1, with a tentative D call TRBD1 (5 bases). The V and J ends lost 5 bases and 1 base respectively, with 11 bases between them. The CDR3 sequence is 14 residues long. CDR3 nucleotide sequence: TGTGCCAGCAGTCCCGGGACGGAGAACACTGAAGCTTTCTTT. Its protein is CASSPGTENTEAFF.

This clonotype was detected many times. This rearrangement joins TRBV7-2 to TRBJ2-3; 7 nucleotides align to TRBD2. The CDR3 length is 15 residues. Germline loops: CDR1 SGHTA, CDR2 FQGNSA. The ends lost 1 base at V and 5 bases at J; junction bases unmatched: 6. DNA for the CDR3: TGTGCCAGCAGCTTAGATGCGGGAGTAATAGATACGCAGTATTTT. Encoded protein: CASSLDAGVIDTQYF.

This clonotype was found a few times. The genes are TRBV20-1 and TRBJ2-3; 10 bases match TRBD2. The CDR3 loop spans 17 amino acids. Germline assignment: CDR1 DFQATT and CDR2 SNEGSKA (reference sequence). The CDR3 DNA reads TGCACACCCGGACTAGCGGCCTCCTTCATGGGGACAGATACGCAGTATTTT. It translates to CTPGLAASFMGTDTQYF.

The chain carries TRBV7-2 and TRBJ1-2; D perhaps matches TRBD1 (5 bases). Per the germline V gene, CDR1 is SGHTA and CDR2 is FQGNSA. V was cut by 0 bases and J by 5 bases, with 10 bases left in between. The CDR3 spans 14 residues. The CDR3 protein is CASSLADKGYGYTF. The DNA of the CDR3 is TGTGCCAGCAGCTTAGCGGACAAAGGGTATGGCTACACCTTC.

Only a few counts were recorded for this clonotype. The J gene is TRBJ2-7, the V gene TRBV18; D gene unclear. Trimming cost V 0 bases and J 4 bases, with 10 bases left between them. CDR1 is KGHSH, CDR2 LQKENI, per germline. CDR3 size: 14 residues. CDR3 nucleotides: TGTGCCAGCTCACCACCGCAACAAATTTACGAGCAGTACTTC. It is translated as CASSPPQQIYEQYF.

This chain uses TRBV19 with TRBJ1-5, with D maybe TRBD1 (6 bases). CDR3 length: 15 residues. The germline V and J ends were trimmed by 4 bases and 5 bases, with 15 bases remaining between them. Per the germline V gene, CDR1 is LNHDA and CDR2 is SQIVND (reference sequence). The CDR3 here is CASSNVGQIYQPQHF. DNA of the CDR3: TGTGCCAGTAGTAACGTAGGACAGATCTATCAGCCCCAGCATTTT.

There are a few counts of this clonotype. The V call is TRBV7-3, the J call TRBJ2-1; TRBD2 matches 10 bases. CDR1 and CDR2 from the germline V gene are SGHTA and FQGTGA. The V gene end was trimmed by 3 bases and the J gene end by 6 bases; junction bases not matched to a gene: 5. This CDR3 is 15 amino acids long. The CDR3 DNA is TGTGCCAGCAGCTTTCAAGCGGGGGGGCTCAATGAGCAGTTCTTC. Amino acid sequence: CASSFQAGGLNEQFF.

A few counts support this clonotype. V and J are TRBV2 and TRBJ2-1; D is ambiguous. Looked up from germline, CDR1 is SNHLY and CDR2 is FYNNEI. The CDR3 spans 14 residues. V was pared by 5 bases and J by 0 bases, with 8 bases between. The CDR3 sequence is CASSPTRSYNEQFF. Here the CDR3 DNA reads TGTGCCAGCAGTCCCACACGCTCCTACAATGAGCAGTTCTTC.

V gene TRBV3-1 combines with J gene TRBJ2-5, with a weak D call TRBD2 (5 bases). V was pared by 4 bases and J by 1 base, with 16 bases between. CDR1 and CDR2 from the germline V gene are LGHDT and YNNKEL (reference sequence). The CDR3 has 16 amino acids. In DNA, the CDR3 is TGTGCCAGCAGCCCCGGGGTAGAGAGGTCCCAAGAGACCCAGTACTTC. This codes for CASSPGVERSQETQYF.

This clonotype was seen a handful of times. The rearrangement joins TRBV20-1 to TRBJ1-2; no clear D gene. Germline V gives CDR1 DFQATT, CDR2 SNEGSKA (reference sequence). V lost 3 bases and J 2 bases, leaving 4 bases between the germline ends. This CDR3 is built from 11 residues. DNA of the CDR3: TGCAGTGCTAGTAGCAACTATGGCTACACCTTC. This encodes CSASSNYGYTF.

Ten or more counts support this clonotype. The chain has TRBV20-1 and TRBJ1-2, with 10 bases matching TRBD1. Germline lookup yields CDR1 DFQATT and CDR2 SNEGSKA (reference sequence). Trimming at V came to 6 bases and at J to 5 bases, leaving 3 bases not matched to a gene. The CDR3 extends over 12 amino acids. The CDR3 nucleotides read TGCAGTGCAGAGGACAGGGGGTATGGCTACACCTTC. It is translated as CSAEDRGYGYTF.

This clonotype was seen a handful of times. The chain links TRBV12-3 or TRBV12-4 to TRBJ2-3; TRBD1 might be the D (6 bases). V was shortened by 5 bases and J by 0 bases, with 9 bases between the two germline ends. This CDR3 is built from 14 residues. The CDR3 loop reads CASSMTGSTDTQYF. The CDR3 DNA is TGTGCCAGCAGTATGACAGGTAGCACAGATACGCAGTATTTT.

There are a few counts of this clonotype. Just one base apart from a much larger clone, this may be a read error. This chain joins TRBV5-5 and TRBJ1-1; D gene ambiguous. Trimming stripped 0 bases from V and 4 bases from J, with 7 bases between. This CDR3 is 13 amino acids long. CDR1 and CDR2 (germline): SGHKS, YYEKEE (reference sequence). CDR3 loop: CASSLVGITEAFF. Written as DNA, the CDR3 is TGTGCCAGCAGCTTGGTGGGGATCACTGAAGCTTTCTTT.

This clonotype was counted once. No conserved phenylalanine or tryptophan is present at the end of the CDR3, so a read error is the likely explanation. The DNA is omitted, as the CDR3 cannot be located on it reliably, and the CDR3 follows TCRdb's listing. This chain joins TRBV20-1 and TRBJ2-3; TRBD2, the table's D call, was not compared with the DNA. Ends included, the CDR3 has 16 residues. Per the germline V gene, CDR1 is DFQATT and CDR2 is SNEGSKA (reference sequence). Here the CDR3 reads CSARDPSGRAKILRIC.

V and J are TRBV11-1 and TRBJ2-5, with 9 bases lining up with TRBD1. CDR3 size: 15 residues. Per the germline V gene, CDR1 is SGHAT and CDR2 is FQDESV (reference sequence). J lost 4 bases, V lost 1 base, and 4 bases had no gene match. The DNA for the CDR3 is TGTGCCAGCAGCTTAGGCGGGACAGGGACAGAGACCCAGTACTTC. Residues: CASSLGGTGTETQYF. Combining the CDR3 with reference TRBV11-1 and TRBJ2-5 gives the whole variable domain EAEVAQSPRYKITEKSQAVAFWCDPISGHATLYWYRQILGQGPELLVQFQDESVVDDSQLPKDRFSAERLKGVDSTLKIQPAELGDSAMYLCASSLGGTGTETQYFGPGTRLLVL.

This chain connects TRBV6-5 to TRBJ2-2, with D unresolved. The ends were cut back, 6 bases at V and 2 bases at J, with 4 bases in the middle. This CDR3 region has 12 residues. Germline loops: CDR1 MNHEY, CDR2 SVGAGI. The CDR3 sequence is CASRGNTGELFF. The CDR3 bases are TGTGCCAGCAGGGGAAACACCGGGGAGCTGTTTTTT.

This clonotype was found a few times. V usage is TRBV2 and J usage is TRBJ2-7, with D possibly matching TRBD2 (5 bases). Germline CDR1 is SNHLY and CDR2 is FYNNEI. The CDR3 extends over 14 amino acids. Deletions cut 7 bases from V and 9 bases from J, with 22 bases between. DNA of the CDR3: TGTGCCAGCAAAAGCGGCGGTAACCCCGTGGGGCAGTACTTC. It yields the protein CASKSGGNPVGQYF.

The chain couples TRBV15 to TRBJ1-4, with a possible D match to TRBD1 (5 bases). The V end lost 4 bases, the J end lost 8 bases, and 11 bases lay between the germline ends. This CDR3 spans 13 amino acids. Germline CDR1 is LNHNV and CDR2 is YYDKDF (reference sequence). The CDR3 region has the DNA TGTGCCACCAGCACTCTCGGGGGGGAAAAACTGTTTTTT. Translating gives CATSTLGGEKLFF.

The rearrangement uses TRBV19 and TRBJ1-2; no reliable D call. This CDR3 has 15 amino acids. V was cut by 2 bases and J by 0 bases, with 10 bases left in between. The germline V gene has CDR1 LNHDA and CDR2 SQIVND (reference sequence). This CDR3 reads CASSIKYEPNYGYTF. CDR3 DNA sequence: TGTGCCAGTAGTATAAAATATGAGCCTAACTATGGCTACACCTTC. The variable domain in full, completed from reference TRBV19 and TRBJ1-2, reads DGGITQSPKYLFRKEGQNVTLSCEQNLNHDAMYWYRQDPGQGLRLIYYSQIVNDFQKGDIAEGYSVSREKKESFPLTVTSAQKNPTAFYLCASSIKYEPNYGYTFGSGTRLTVV.

The J gene is TRBJ1-5, the V gene TRBV20-1, with D uncertain. The CDR3 loop spans 15 amino acids. Germline V gene sequence: CDR1 DFQATT, CDR2 SNEGSKA (reference sequence). The V gene lost 4 bases and the J gene lost 0 bases, with 13 bases spanning the gap. The CDR3 DNA sequence: TGCAGTGCTACCCTCCGGCCGGGTAGCAATCAGCCCCAGCATTTT. It yields the protein CSATLRPGSNQPQHF.

The chain links TRBV5-4 to TRBJ1-2; 8 positions agree with TRBD1. With V trimmed by 4 bases and J by 6 bases, 5 bases remained unmatched. This CDR3 contains 13 residues. Germline CDR1 SGHNT, CDR2 YYREEE (reference sequence). In DNA form, the CDR3 reads TGTGCCAGCAGCCCACAGGGGGTCCATGGCTACACCTTC. This encodes CASSPQGVHGYTF.

Only a few counts were recorded for this clonotype. The rearrangement joins TRBV12-3 or TRBV12-4 to TRBJ2-1, with D possibly matching TRBD2 (5 bases). Between the trimmed V and J ends, which lost 8 bases and 4 bases, there was a span of 21 bases. The CDR3 runs to 16 residues. CDR3 residues: CASVLSSSGAYNEQFF. DNA of the CDR3: TGTGCCAGCGTGCTAAGCAGCAGCGGAGCTTACAATGAGCAGTTCTTC.

This clonotype was seen repeatedly, ten times or more. This sequence joins TRBV12-3 or TRBV12-4 and TRBJ2-7; D gene ambiguous. This CDR3 has 14 amino acids. Trimming stripped 2 bases from V and 0 bases from J, with 8 bases between. CDR3 in amino acids: CASSLQRSSYEQYF. The DNA of the CDR3 is TGTGCCAGCAGTTTACAAAGGAGCTCCTACGAGCAGTACTTC.

This clonotype was counted between two and nine times. The rearrangement joins TRBV24-1 to TRBJ2-3; D might be TRBD1 or TRBD2, each matching 6 bases. Trimming took off 0 bases at V and 5 bases at J, with 14 bases between the two ends. Germline CDR1 and CDR2: KGHDR and SFDVKD. The CDR3 runs to 16 residues. CDR3 residues: CATSDLRGAGRDTQYF. The CDR3 DNA is TGTGCCACCAGTGATTTGAGGGGGGCAGGTCGAGATACGCAGTATTTT.

This chain uses TRBV7-2 with TRBJ1-2; D not certain. This CDR3 comprises 13 residues. The germline CDR1 and CDR2 sequences are SGHTA and FQGNSA. V lost 6 bases and J lost 8, with 16 bases in between. The CDR3 DNA reads TGTGCCAGCAGGCCAAATACTTTAGGCGGCTACACCTTC. Translated: CASRPNTLGGYTF.